The T cell receptor beta chain under discussion was sequenced for a study of CD8 T cells in ankylosing spondylitis. This clonotype was found a few times. Via MiXCR, TCRdb re-called the 5' RACE reads, giving one row per CDR3 protein. Among 270,000 or so distinct CDR3 sequences listed, about a sixth were seen once. V lost 4 bases, J lost 7 bases, and 14 bases lay in between. The CDR3 is made up of 13 amino acids. The germline V gene has CDR1 LGHNA and CDR2 YSLEER. This receptor was taken from a male donor with ankylosing spondylitis or in good health (not recorded which). The sequencing sample was made of blood, either unsorted or a sorted T cell fraction (not recorded which). The chain uses TRBV4-3 and TRBJ2-7; D remains unclear. The CDR3 protein is CASSPILTSEQYF. The CDR3 coding sequence is TGCGCCAGCAGCCCGATCCTAACATCGGAGCAGTACTTC.